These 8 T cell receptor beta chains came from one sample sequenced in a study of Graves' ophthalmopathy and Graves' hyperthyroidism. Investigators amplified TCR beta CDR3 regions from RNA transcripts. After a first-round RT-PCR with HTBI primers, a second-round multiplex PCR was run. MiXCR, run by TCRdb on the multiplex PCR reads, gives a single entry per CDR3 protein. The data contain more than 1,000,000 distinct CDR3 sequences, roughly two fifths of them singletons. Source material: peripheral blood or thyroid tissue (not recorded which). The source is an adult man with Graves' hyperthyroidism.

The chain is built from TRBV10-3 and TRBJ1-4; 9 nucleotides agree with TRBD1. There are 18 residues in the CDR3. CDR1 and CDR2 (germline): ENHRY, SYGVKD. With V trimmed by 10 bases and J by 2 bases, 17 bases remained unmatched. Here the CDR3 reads CASTSRLGTGGTNEKLFF. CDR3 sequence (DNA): TGTGCCAGCACCTCCCGACTGGGCACAGGGGGCACTAATGAAAAACTGTTTTTT.

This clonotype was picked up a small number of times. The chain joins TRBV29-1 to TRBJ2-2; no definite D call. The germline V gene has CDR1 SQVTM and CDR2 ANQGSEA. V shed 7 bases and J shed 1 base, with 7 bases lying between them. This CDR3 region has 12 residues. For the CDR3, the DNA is TGCAGCGCCCGGCTGAACACCGGGGAGCTGTTTTTT. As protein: CSARLNTGELFF.

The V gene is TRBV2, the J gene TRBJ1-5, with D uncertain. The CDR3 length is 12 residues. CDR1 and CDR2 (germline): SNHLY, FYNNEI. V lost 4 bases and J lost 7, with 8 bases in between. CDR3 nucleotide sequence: TGTGCCAGCAGTGGGCGCGAGCAGCCCCAGCATTTT. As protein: CASSGREQPQHF. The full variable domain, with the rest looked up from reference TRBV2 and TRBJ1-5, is EPEVTQTPSHQVTQMGQEVILRCVPISNHLYFYWYRQILGQKVEFLVSFYNNEISEKSEIFDDQFSVERPDGSNFTLKIRSTKLEDSAMYFCASSGREQPQHFGDGTRLSIL.

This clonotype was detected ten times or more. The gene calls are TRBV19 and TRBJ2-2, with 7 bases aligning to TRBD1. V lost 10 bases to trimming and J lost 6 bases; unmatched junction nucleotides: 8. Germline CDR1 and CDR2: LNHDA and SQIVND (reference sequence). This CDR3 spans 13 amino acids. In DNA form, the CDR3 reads TGTGCCACGACCCTAAGGGGGCCCGGGGAGCTGTTTTTT. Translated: CATTLRGPGELFF.

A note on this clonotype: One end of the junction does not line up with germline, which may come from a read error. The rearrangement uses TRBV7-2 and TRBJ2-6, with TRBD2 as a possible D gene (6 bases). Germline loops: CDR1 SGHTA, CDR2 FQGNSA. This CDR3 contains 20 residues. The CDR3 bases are TGCGCCAGCAGCCAAGATCAAAAGAACAGCGGGTTCTCTGGGGCCAACGTCCTGACTTTC. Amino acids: CASSQDQKNSGFSGANVLTF.

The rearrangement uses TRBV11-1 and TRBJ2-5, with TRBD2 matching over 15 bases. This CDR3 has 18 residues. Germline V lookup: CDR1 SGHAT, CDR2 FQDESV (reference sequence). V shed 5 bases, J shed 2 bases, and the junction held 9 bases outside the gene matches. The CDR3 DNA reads TGTGCCAGCAGCCCACCCGGAGGACTAGCGGGGGGGCAAGAGACCCAGTACTTC. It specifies CASSPPGGLAGGQETQYF.

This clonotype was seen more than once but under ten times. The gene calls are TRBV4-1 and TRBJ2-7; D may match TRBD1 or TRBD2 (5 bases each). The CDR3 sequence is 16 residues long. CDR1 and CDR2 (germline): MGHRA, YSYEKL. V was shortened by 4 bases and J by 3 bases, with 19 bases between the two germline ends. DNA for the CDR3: TGCGCCAGCAGCCTTCGTGGGGGTTCTCAGAACTACGAGCAGTACTTC. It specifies CASSLRGGSQNYEQYF.

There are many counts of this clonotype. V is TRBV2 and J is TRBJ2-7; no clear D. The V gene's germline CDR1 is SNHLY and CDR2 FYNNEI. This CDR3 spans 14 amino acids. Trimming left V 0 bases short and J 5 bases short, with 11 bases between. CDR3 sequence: CASSEAPTSHEQYF. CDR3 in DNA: TGTGCCAGCAGTGAAGCTCCTACGAGTCACGAGCAGTACTTC. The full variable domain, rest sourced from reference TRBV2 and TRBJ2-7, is EPEVTQTPSHQVTQMGQEVILRCVPISNHLYFYWYRQILGQKVEFLVSFYNNEISEKSEIFDDQFSVERPDGSNFTLKIRSTKLEDSAMYFCASSEAPTSHEQYFGPGTRLTVT.